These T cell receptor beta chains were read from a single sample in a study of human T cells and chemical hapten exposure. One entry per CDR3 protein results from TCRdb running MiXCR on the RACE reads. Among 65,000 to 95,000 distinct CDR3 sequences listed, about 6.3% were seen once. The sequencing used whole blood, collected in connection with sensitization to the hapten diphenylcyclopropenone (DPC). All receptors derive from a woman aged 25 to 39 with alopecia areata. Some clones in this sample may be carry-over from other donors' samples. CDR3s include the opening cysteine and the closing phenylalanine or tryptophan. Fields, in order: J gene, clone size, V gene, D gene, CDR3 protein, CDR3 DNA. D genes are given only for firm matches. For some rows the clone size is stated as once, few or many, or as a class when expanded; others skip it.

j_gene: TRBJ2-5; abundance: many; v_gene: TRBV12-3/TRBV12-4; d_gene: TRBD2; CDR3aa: CASSPRALAGRETQYF; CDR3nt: TGTGCCAGCAGTCCTCGAGCACTAGCGGGGCGGGAGACCCAGTACTTC
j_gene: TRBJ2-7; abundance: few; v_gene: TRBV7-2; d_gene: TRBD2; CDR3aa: CASSKQAGGTYEQYF; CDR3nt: TGTGCCAGCAGCAAACAAGCGGGGGGGACCTACGAGCAGTACTTC
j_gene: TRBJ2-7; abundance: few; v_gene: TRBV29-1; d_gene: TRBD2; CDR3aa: CSVRTRSYEQYF; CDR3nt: TGCAGCGTTAGGACTAGATCCTACGAGCAGTACTTC
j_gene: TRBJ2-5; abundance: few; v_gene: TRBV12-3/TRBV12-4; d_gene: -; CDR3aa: CASTIGGQETQYF; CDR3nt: TGTGCCAGCACCATCGGGGGTCAAGAGACCCAGTACTTC
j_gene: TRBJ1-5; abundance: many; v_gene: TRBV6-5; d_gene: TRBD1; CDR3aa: CASSPRDRGNQPQHF; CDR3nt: TGTGCCAGCAGCCCCCGGGACAGGGGGAATCAGCCCCAGCATTTT
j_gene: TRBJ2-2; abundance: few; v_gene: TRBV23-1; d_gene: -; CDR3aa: CASSQSSGSDTGELFF; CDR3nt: TGCGCCAGCAGTCAATCTTCCGGGTCGGACACCGGGGAGCTGTTTTTT
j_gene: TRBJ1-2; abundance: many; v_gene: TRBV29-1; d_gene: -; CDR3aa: CSAKKGSGGYTF; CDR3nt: TGCAGCGCAAAGAAGGGGTCTGGTGGCTACACCTTC
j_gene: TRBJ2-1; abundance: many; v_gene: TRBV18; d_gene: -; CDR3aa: CASSPPSSYNEQFF; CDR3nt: TGTGCCAGCTCACCACCAAGCTCCTACAATGAGCAGTTCTTC
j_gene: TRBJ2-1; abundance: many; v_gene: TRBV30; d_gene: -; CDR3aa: CAWNAGTSADEQFF; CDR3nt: TGTGCCTGGAACGCTGGCACTTCGGCAGATGAGCAGTTCTTC
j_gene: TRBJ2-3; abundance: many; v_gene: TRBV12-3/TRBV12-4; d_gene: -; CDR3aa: CASSLVIDTQYF; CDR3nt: TGTGCCAGCAGTTTGGTGATAGATACGCAGTATTTT
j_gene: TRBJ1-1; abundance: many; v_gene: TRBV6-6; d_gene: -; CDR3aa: CASTPGGTEAFF; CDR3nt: TGTGCCAGCACCCCCGGTGGTACTGAAGCTTTCTTT
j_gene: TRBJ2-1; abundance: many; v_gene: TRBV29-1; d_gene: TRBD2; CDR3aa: CSVFWTSGEHNEQFF; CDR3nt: TGCAGCGTTTTCTGGACTAGCGGGGAACACAATGAGCAGTTCTTC
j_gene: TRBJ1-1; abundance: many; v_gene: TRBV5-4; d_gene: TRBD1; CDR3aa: CASSSDRGPEAFF; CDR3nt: TGTGCCAGCAGCTCTGACAGGGGTCCTGAAGCTTTCTTT
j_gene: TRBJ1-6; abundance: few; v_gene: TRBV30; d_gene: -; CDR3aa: CAWSSTSPLHF; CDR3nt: TGTGCCTGGAGTTCGACTTCACCCCTCCACTTT
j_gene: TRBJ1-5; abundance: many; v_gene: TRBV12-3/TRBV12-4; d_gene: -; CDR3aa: CASSLMGGGQPQHF; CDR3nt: TGTGCCAGCAGTTTAATGGGGGGTGGTCAGCCCCAGCATTTT
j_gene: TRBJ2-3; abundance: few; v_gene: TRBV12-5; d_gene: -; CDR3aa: CASSMWGASTDTQYF; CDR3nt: TGTGCTAGTAGTATGTGGGGGGCGAGCACAGATACGCAGTATTTT
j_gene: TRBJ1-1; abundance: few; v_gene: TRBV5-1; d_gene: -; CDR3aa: CASSLAGTKGAFF; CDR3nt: TGCGCCAGCAGCTTGGCCGGGACAAAAGGAGCTTTCTTT
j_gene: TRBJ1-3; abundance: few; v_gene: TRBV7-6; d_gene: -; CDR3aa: CASSRRGGTAGNTIYF; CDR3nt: TGTGCCAGCAGCAGGAGGGGGGGCACGGCTGGAAACACCATATATTTT
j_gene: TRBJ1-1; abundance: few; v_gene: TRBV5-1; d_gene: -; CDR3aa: CASSLPGVFPWTEAFF; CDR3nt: TGCGCCAGCAGCTTGCCAGGGGTATTTCCGTGGACTGAAGCTTTCTTT
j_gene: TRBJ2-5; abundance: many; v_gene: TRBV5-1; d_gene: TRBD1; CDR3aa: CASSFLGQGQETQYF; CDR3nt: TGCGCCAGCAGCTTCCTTGGACAGGGCCAAGAGACCCAGTACTTC
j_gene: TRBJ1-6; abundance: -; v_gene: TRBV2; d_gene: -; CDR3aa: CASEDPQHTYNSPLHF; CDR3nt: TGTGCCAGCGAGGACCCTCAACACACCTATAATTCACCCCTCCACTTT
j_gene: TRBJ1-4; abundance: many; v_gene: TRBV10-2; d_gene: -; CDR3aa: CASSGLGGEKLFF; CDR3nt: TGCGCCAGCAGTGGTCTTGGAGGTGAAAAACTGTTTTTT
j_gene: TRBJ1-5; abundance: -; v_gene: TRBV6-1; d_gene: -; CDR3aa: CASSEAFEPQHF; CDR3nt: TGTGCCAGCAGTGAAGCTTTTGAGCCCCAGCATTTT
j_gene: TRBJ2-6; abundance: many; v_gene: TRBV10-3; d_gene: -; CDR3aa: CAIRGEGASSGANVLTF; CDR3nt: TGTGCCATCAGAGGGGAGGGGGCCAGCTCTGGGGCCAACGTCCTGACTTTC
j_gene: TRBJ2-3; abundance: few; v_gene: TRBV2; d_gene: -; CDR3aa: CAGASRDEGDTQYF; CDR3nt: TGTGCCGGGGCCTCCAGGGATGAAGGAGATACGCAGTATTTT
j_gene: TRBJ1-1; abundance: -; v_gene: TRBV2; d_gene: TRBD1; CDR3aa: CASRQGAGAFF; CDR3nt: TGTGCCAGCCGACAGGGGGCTGGGGCTTTCTTT
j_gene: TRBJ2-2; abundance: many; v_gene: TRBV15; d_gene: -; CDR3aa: CATRREYTGELFF; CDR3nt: TGTGCCACCAGGAGGGAGTACACCGGGGAGCTGTTTTTT